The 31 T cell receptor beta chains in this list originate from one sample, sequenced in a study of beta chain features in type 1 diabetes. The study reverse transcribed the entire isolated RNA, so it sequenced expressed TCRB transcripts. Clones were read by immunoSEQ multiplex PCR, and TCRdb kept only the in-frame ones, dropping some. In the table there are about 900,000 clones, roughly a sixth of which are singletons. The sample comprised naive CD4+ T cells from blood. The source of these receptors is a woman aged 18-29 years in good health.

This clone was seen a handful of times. CDR3 DNA sequence: TGTGCCAGCAGCGCTTTGAGCGGGAGGAACACAGATACGCAGTATTTT. Protein: CASSALSGRNTDTQYF. The V gene is TRBV9, the J gene TRBJ2-3; 9 nucleotides align to TRBD2. CDR1 is SGDLS, CDR2 YYNGEE, per germline. With 3 bases clipped from V and 2 bases from J, the junction kept 7 bases outside the gene matches. The CDR3 extends over 16 amino acids.

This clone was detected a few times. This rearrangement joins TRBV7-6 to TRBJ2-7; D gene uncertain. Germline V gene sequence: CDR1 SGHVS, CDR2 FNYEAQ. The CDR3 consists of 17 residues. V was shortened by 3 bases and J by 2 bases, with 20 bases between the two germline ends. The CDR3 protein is CASSLLPSLSGAYEQYF. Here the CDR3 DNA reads TGTGCCAGCAGCTTGTTACCCTCCCTTAGTGGGGCCTACGAGCAGTACTTC.

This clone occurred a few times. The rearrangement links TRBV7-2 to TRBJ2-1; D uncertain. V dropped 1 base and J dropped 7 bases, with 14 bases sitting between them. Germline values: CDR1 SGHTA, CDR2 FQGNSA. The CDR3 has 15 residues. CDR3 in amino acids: CASSLGWSPRNEQFF. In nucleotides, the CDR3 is TGTGCCAGCAGCTTAGGTTGGTCCCCGAGGAATGAGCAGTTCTTC. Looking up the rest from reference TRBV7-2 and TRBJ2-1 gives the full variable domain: GAGVSQSPSNKVTEKGKDVELRCDPISGHTALYWYRQSLGQGLEFLIYFQGNSAPDKSGLPSDRFSAERTGGSVSTLTIQRTQQEDSAVYLCASSLGWSPRNEQFFGPGTRLTVL.

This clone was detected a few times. CDR3 DNA sequence: TGTGCCAGCACCACGGCCCGGAGGGAATGGGTCACAGATACGCAGTATTTT. Translating gives CASTTARREWVTDTQYF. The chain recombines TRBV7-2 with TRBJ2-3, with a possible D match to TRBD2 (6 bases). The germline gives CDR1 SGHTA, CDR2 FQGNSA. CDR3 length: 17 amino acids. V was cut by 7 bases and J by 2 bases, with 22 bases left in between. Full variable domain (rest looked up from reference TRBV7-2 and TRBJ2-3): GAGVSQSPSNKVTEKGKDVELRCDPISGHTALYWYRQSLGQGLEFLIYFQGNSAPDKSGLPSDRFSAERTGGSVSTLTIQRTQQEDSAVYLCASTTARREWVTDTQYFGPGTRLTVL.

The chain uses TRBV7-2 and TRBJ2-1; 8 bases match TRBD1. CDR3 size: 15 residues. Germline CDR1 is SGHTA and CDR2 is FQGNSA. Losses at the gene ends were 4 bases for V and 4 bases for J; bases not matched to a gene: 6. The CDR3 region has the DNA TGTGCCAGCAGCTCCGGACAGGGTATATACAATGAGCAGTTCTTC. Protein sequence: CASSSGQGIYNEQFF. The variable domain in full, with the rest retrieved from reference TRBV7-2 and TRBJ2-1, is GAGVSQSPSNKVTEKGKDVELRCDPISGHTALYWYRQSLGQGLEFLIYFQGNSAPDKSGLPSDRFSAERTGGSVSTLTIQRTQQEDSAVYLCASSSGQGIYNEQFFGPGTRLTVL.

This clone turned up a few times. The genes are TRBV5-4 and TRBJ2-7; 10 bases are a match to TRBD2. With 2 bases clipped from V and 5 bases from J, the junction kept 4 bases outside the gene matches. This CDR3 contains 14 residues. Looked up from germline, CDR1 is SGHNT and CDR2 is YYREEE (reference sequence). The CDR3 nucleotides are TGTGCCAGCAGCTTTACCGGGACTAGCGACGAGCAGTACTTC. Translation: CASSFTGTSDEQYF.

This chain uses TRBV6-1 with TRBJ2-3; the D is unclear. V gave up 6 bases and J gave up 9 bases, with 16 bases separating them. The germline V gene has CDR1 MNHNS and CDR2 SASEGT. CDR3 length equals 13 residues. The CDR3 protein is CASSPRQRWTQYF. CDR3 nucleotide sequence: TGTGCCAGCAGCCCCCGTCAGCGTTGGACGCAGTATTTT.

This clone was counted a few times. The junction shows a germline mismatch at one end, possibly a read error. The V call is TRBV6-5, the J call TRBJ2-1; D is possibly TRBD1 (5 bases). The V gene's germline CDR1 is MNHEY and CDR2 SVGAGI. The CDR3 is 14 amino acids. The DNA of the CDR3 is TGTGCCAGCAGTTATTCGACAGCGTACAGTGAGCAGTTCTTC. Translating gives CASSYSTAYSEQFF.

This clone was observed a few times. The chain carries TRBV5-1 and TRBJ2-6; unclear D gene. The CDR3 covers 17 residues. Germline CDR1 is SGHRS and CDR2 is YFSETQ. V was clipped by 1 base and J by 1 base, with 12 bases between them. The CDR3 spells CASSLRGPASGANVLTF. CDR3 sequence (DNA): TGCGCCAGCAGCTTGCGAGGACCCGCGTCTGGGGCCAACGTCCTGACTTTC.

The CDR3 loop is CASSHSYGTTNEKLFF. The CDR3 nucleotides are TGTGCCAGCAGCCACTCCTACGGTACTACTAATGAAAAACTGTTTTTT. The chain carries TRBV4-2 and TRBJ1-4; D gene uncertain. The V gene's germline CDR1 is LGHNA and CDR2 YNFKEQ. The V end was cut by 3 bases, the J end by 2 bases, with 13 bases between. The CDR3 sequence is 16 residues long.

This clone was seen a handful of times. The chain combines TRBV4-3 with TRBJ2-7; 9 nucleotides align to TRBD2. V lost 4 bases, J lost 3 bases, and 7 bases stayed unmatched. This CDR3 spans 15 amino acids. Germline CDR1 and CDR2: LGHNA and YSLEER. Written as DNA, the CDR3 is TGCGCCAGCAGCCCCTTAGCGGGAGAGTTCTACGAGCAGTACTTC. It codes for CASSPLAGEFYEQYF.

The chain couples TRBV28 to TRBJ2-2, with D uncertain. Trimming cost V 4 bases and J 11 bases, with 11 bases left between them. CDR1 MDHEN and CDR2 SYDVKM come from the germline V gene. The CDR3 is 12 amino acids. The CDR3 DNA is TGTGCCAGCAGTTGGACGACCTACGAGCTGTTTTTT. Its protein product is CASSWTTYELFF.

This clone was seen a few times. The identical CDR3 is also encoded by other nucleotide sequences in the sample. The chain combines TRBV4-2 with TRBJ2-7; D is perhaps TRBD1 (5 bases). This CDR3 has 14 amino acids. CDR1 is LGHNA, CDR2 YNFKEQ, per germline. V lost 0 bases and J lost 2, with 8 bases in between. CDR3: CASSQDPGPYEQYF. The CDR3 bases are TGTGCCAGCAGCCAAGATCCAGGGCCCTACGAGCAGTACTTC.

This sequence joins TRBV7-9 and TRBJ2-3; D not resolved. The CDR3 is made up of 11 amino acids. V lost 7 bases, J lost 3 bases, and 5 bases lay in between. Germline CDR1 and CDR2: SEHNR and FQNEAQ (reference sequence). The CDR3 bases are TGTGCCAGCACCCGGACAGATACGCAGTATTTT. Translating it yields CASTRTDTQYF.

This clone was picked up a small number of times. CDR3 DNA sequence: TGTGCCAGCAGTGAATCAGGGTTGGGCTACACCTTC. Amino acid sequence: CASSESGLGYTF. The rearrangement joins TRBV25-1 to TRBJ1-2, with a weak D call TRBD1 (5 bases). Germline values: CDR1 MGHDK, CDR2 SYGVNS. Trimming pared 1 base from V and 8 bases from J, leaving 8 bases between. CDR3 length: 12 amino acids.

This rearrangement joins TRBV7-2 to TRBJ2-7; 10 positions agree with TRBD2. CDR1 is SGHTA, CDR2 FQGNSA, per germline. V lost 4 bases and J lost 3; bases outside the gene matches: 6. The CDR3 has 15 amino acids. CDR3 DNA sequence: TGTGCCAGCAGCTCCAGGACTAGCGGTGGCTACGAGCAGTACTTC. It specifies CASSSRTSGGYEQYF.

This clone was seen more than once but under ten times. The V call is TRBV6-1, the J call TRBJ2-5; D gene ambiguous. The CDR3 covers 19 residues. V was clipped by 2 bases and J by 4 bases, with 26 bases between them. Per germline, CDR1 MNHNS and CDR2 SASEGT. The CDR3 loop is CASSESIGSVAVGRETQYF. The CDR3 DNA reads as TGTGCCAGCAGTGAATCAATTGGTTCGGTTGCGGTTGGTCGAGAGACCCAGTACTTC.

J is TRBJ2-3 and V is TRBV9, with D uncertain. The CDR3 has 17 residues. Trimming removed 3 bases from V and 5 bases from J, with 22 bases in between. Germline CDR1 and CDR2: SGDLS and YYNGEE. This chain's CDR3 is CASSAQPEGILGDTQYF. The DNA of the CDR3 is TGTGCCAGCAGCGCCCAACCCGAAGGGATATTAGGAGATACGCAGTATTTT.

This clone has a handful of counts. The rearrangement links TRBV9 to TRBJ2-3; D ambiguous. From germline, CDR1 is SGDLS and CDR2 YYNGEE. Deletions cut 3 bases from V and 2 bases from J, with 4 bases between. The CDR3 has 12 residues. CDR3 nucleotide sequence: TGTGCCAGCAGCGGAATCACAGATACGCAGTATTTT. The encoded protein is CASSGITDTQYF.

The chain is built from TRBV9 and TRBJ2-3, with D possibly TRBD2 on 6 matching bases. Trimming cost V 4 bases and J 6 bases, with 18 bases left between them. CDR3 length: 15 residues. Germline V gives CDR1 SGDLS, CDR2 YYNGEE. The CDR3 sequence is CASSQRASWGDTQYF. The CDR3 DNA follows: TGTGCCAGCAGCCAGCGGGCTAGCTGGGGTGATACGCAGTATTTT.

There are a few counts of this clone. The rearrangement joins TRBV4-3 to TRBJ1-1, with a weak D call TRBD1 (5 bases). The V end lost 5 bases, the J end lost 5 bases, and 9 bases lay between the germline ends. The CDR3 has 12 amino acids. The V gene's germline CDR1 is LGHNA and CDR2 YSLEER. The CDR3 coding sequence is TGCGCCAGCAGCTACTGGGGGACTGAAGCTTTCTTT. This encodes CASSYWGTEAFF.

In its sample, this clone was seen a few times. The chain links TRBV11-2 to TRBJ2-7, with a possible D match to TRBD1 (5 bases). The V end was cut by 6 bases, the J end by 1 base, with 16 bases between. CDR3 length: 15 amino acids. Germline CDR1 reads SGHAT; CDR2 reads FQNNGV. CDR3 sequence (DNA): TGTGCCAGCAGGCCCACAGGCTTGCCGTCCTACGAGCAGTACTTC. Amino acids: CASRPTGLPSYEQYF.

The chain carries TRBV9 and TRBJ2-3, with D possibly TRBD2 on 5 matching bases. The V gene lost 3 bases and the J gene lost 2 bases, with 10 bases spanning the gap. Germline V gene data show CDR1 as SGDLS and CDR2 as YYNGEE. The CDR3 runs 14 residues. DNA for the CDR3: TGTGCCAGCAGCGCGGGAACCCTCACAGATACGCAGTATTTT. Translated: CASSAGTLTDTQYF.

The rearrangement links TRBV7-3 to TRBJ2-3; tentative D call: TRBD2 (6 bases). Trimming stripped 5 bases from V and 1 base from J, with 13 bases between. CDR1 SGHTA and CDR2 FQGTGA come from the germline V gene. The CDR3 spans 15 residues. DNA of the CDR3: TGTGCCAGCAGCAAGACTAGTTTTCGCACAGATACGCAGTATTTT. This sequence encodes CASSKTSFRTDTQYF.

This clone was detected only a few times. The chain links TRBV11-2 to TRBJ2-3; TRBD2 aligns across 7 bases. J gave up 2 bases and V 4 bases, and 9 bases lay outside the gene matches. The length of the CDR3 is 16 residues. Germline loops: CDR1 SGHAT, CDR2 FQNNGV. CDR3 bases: TGTGCCAGCAGCTCGCGGCGGGAGTTTTTCACAGATACGCAGTATTTT. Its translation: CASSSRREFFTDTQYF.

The CDR3 region has the DNA TGTGCCAGCAGAAAAGACTCTGGAAACACCATATATTTT. It specifies CASRKDSGNTIYF. V and J are TRBV28 and TRBJ1-3; D remains ambiguous. There are 13 residues in the CDR3. CDR1 is MDHEN, CDR2 SYDVKM, per germline. V lost 6 bases and J 0 bases, leaving 6 bases between the germline ends.

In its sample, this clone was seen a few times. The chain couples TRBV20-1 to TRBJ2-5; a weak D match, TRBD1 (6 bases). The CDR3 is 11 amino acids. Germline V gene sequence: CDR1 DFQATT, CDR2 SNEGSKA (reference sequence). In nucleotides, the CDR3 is TGCAGGGGCGTCAGGGGTGAGACCCAGTACTTC. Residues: CRGVRGETQYF.

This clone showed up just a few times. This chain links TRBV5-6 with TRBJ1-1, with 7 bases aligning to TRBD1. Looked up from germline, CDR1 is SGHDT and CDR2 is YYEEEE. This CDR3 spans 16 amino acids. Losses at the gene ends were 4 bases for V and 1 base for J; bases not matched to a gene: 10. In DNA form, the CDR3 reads TGTGCCAGCAGCCACCGAGCGACAGGGAAGAACACTGAAGCTTTCTTT. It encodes CASSHRATGKNTEAFF.

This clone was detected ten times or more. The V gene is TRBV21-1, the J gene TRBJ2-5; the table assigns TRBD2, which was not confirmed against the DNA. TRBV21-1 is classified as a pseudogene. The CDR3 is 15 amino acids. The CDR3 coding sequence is TGTGCGCCGACCTTCGGCGGAGTGTACCAAGAGACCCAGTACTTC. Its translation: CAPTFGGVYQETQYF.

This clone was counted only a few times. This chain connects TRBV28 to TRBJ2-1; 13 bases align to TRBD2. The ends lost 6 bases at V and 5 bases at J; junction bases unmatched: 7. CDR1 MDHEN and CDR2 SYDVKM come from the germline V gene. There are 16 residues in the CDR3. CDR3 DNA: TGTGCCAGCAGCCCCTCAGGGACTAGCGGGAACAATGAGCAGTTCTTC. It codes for CASSPSGTSGNNEQFF.

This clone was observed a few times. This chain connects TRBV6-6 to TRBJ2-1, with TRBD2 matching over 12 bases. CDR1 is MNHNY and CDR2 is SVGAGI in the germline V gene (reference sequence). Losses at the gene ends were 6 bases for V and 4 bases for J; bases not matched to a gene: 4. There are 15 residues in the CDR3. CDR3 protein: CASRETSGRYNEQFF. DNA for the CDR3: TGTGCCAGCAGGGAGACTAGCGGGAGATACAATGAGCAGTTCTTC.